The 3 T cell receptor beta chains reported below all come from one sample, sequenced in a study of technical replicates of blood from several donors. Assay: immunoSEQ multiplex PCR; the TCRdb copy retains only in-frame clones and omits some. This table holds under 75,000 clones, approximately 93% found once. The material sequenced was T cells isolated from PBMCs. Source of these receptors: a human donor in good health.

The chain combines TRBV10-1 with TRBJ1-1; D uncertain. Trimming removed 8 bases at V and 3 bases at J, with 13 bases between. The CDR3 totals 13 residues. In germline, CDR1 is WNHNN, CDR2 SYGVQD (reference sequence). CDR3 sequence reads: CASRLAADTEAFF. As DNA, the CDR3 is TGCGCCAGCCGGTTGGCGGCAGACACTGAAGCTTTCTTT.

The gene calls are TRBV4-2 and TRBJ2-5; no clear D gene. There are 14 residues in the CDR3. Per the germline V gene, CDR1 is LGHNA and CDR2 is YNFKEQ. V was trimmed by 2 bases and J by 5 bases, leaving 12 bases between them. The chain's CDR3 is CASSQKTFAETQYF. CDR3 bases: TGTGCCAGCAGCCAAAAAACCTTTGCGGAGACCCAGTACTTC.

This clone was seen once. The chain uses TRBV6-5 and TRBJ1-3; D is undetermined. The CDR3 loop spans 15 amino acids. In germline, CDR1 is MNHEY, CDR2 SVGAGI. V was pared by 2 bases and J by 3 bases, with 11 bases between. CDR3 sequence reads: CASSYTRFFGNTIYF. The DNA for the CDR3 is TGTGCCAGCAGTTACACGAGGTTCTTTGGAAACACCATATATTTT.